This T cell receptor beta chain was observed in a study of blood T cell repertoires in COVID-19. Sequencing used immunoSEQ multiplex PCR; TCRdb keeps in-frame clones, though not all of them. Of about 130,000 clones listed, 87% are singletons. Germline values: CDR1 SGHAT, CDR2 FQNNGV. The CDR3 has 16 residues. Deletions cut 5 bases from V and 2 bases from J, with 18 bases between. Specimen: peripheral blood. This clonotype originated in an older woman with acute or convalescent COVID-19. The V and J genes are TRBV11-2 and TRBJ1-1; TRBD1 is a possible D gene (5 bases). The CDR3 loop is CASSPYQPGPNTEAFF. CDR3 DNA sequence: TGTGCCAGCAGCCCCTACCAGCCAGGGCCTAACACTGAAGCTTTCTTT. Full variable domain (rest looked up from reference TRBV11-2 and TRBJ1-1): EAGVAQSPRYKIIEKRQSVAFWCNPISGHATLYWYQQILGQGPKLLIQFQNNGVVDDSQLPKDRFSAERLKGVDSTLKIQPAKLEDSAVYLCASSPYQPGPNTEAFFGQGTRLTVV.